The rows below give T cell receptor beta chains drawn from one sample of a study of T cell changes during pregnancy in multiple sclerosis. Sequencing used immunoSEQ multiplex PCR; TCRdb keeps in-frame clones, though not all of them. The profile shows some 46,000 clones, around 92% of them singletons. Sequencing used peripheral blood, obtained in the third trimester of pregnancy. These receptors all stem from a female donor with multiple sclerosis, enrolled in a pregnancy study. Both conserved end residues are part of each CDR3. The D gene is left open where the match is weak. Some rows have no size entry. The others give once, few or many, or a class for an expanded clone.

D	size	V	J	DNA	CDR3
TRBD1	-	TRBV7-6	TRBJ2-7	TGTGCCAGCAGCCCGACAGGGATCGGCGAGCAGTACTTC	CASSPTGIGEQYF
-	-	TRBV7-9	TRBJ1-3	TGTGCCAGCAGCCTCGGACGGAGGAATGGAAACACCATATATTTT	CASSLGRRNGNTIYF
TRBD1	-	TRBV18	TRBJ1-3	TGTGCCAGCGATACAGGGGGCTTCTCTGGAAACACCATATATTTT	CASDTGGFSGNTIYF
-	-	TRBV18	TRBJ1-1	TGTGCCAGCTCACCACTTCCGGGGAACACTGAAGCTTTCTTT	CASSPLPGNTEAFF
-	once	TRBV27	TRBJ2-5	TGTGCCAGCAGTTTCGGTGGGACCCAGTACTTC	CASSFGGTQYF
-	-	TRBV25-1	TRBJ1-1	TGTGCCAGCAGTCTACATGGGAGGGCTGAAGCTTTCTTT	CASSLHGRAEAFF
-	-	TRBV19	TRBJ2-7	TGTGCCAGTAGTATGGGGGTGGACAGCCTCTACGAGCAGTACTTC	CASSMGVDSLYEQYF
TRBD1	-	TRBV29-1	TRBJ1-1	TGCAGCGCCGAGACAGGGGGTATGACTGAAGCTTTCTTT	CSAETGGMTEAFF
TRBD1	-	TRBV11-2	TRBJ2-5	TGTGCCAGCAGCCCAGGGGGCAGGGTCGGAGAAGAGACCCAGTACTTC	CASSPGGRVGEETQYF
-	once	TRBV2	TRBJ2-3	TGTGCCAGCAGTGTGCCTAGCGAGGAGGTAACAGATACGCAGTATTTT	CASSVPSEEVTDTQYF
-	-	TRBV21-1	TRBJ1-1	TGTGCCAGCAGCCCCCCCAAGGGGACTGAAGCTTTCTTT	CASSPPKGTEAFF
TRBD1	once	TRBV28	TRBJ1-4	TGTGCCAGCAGTTTATTGCCAAGGACAGGGGGCGAAAAACTGTTTTTT	CASSLLPRTGGEKLFF
-	-	TRBV6-5	TRBJ2-1	TGTGCCAGCAGTTACTCAGGGGGAGGGGCTTACAATGAGCAGTTCTTC	CASSYSGGGAYNEQFF
-	-	TRBV7-9	TRBJ1-3	TGTGCCAGCAGCTTATCCCTAACAGGGTCAGGAAACACCATATATTTT	CASSLSLTGSGNTIYF
TRBD2	-	TRBV7-2	TRBJ2-7	TGTGCCAGCAGCTCCCCGGGCGGGAGAACCCACGAGCAGTACTTC	CASSSPGGRTHEQYF
-	-	TRBV21-1	TRBJ2-4	TGTGCCAGCAGCCCCGCGGGACAGAAAAACATTCAGTACTTC	CASSPAGQKNIQYF
-	-	TRBV11-2	TRBJ1-1	TGTGCCAGCAGCTTAGAGGGGCGCCGAGCCTACTCCACTGAAGCTTTCTTT	CASSLEGRRAYSTEAFF
-	-	TRBV5-1	TRBJ2-1	TGCGCCAGCAGGGCAGGAGGCTCCAATGAGCAGTTCTTC	CASRAGGSNEQFF
-	-	TRBV28	TRBJ2-7	TGTGCCAGCAACACACAGGTGCCCTGGTACGAGCAGTACTTC	CASNTQVPWYEQYF
-	-	TRBV4-2	TRBJ1-2	TGTGCCAGCAGCCACGGGGGAGACTATGGCTACACCTTC	CASSHGGDYGYTF
TRBD1	-	TRBV19	TRBJ1-2	TGTGCCAGTAGTTCCCGGACAGGGGGATATGGCTACACCTTC	CASSSRTGGYGYTF
TRBD2	-	TRBV2	TRBJ2-3	TGTGCCAGCAGTGGGCTAGCGGGGGCCAGCACAGATACGCAGTATTTT	CASSGLAGASTDTQYF
TRBD1	-	TRBV5-1	TRBJ1-2	TGCGCCAGCAGCTGGGGGGGGACAGGGGAGAACTATGGCTACACCTTC	CASSWGGTGENYGYTF
-	-	TRBV21-1	TRBJ2-7	TGTGCCAGCAGCAAAATCGCGACAGGGCCCTACGAGCAGTACTTC	CASSKIATGPYEQYF
-	-	TRBV4-3	TRBJ2-1	TGCGCCAGCAGCCAAGAGTTCGGGGGAGCGAATGAGCAGTTCTTC	CASSQEFGGANEQFF
TRBD1	-	TRBV7-9	TRBJ1-3	TGTGCCAGCAGCCCAAATTCAGGGGGAGATAGAAACACCATATATTTT	CASSPNSGGDRNTIYF
-	-	TRBV11-2	TRBJ2-7	TGTGCCAGCAGCCTCGAGACAGGGACTTACGAGCAGTACTTC	CASSLETGTYEQYF
-	-	TRBV7-2	TRBJ2-7	TGTGCCAGCAGCTTAGACGCTCGGGACAAAATATACGAGCAGTACTTC	CASSLDARDKIYEQYF
TRBD2	-	TRBV5-1	TRBJ2-3	TGCGCCAGCAGCTCCAGGACTAGCGCCGGCACAGATACGCAGTATTTT	CASSSRTSAGTDTQYF
TRBD2	-	TRBV28	TRBJ2-1	TGTGCCAGTCTCCTTACCGGGAGGGGTGTCGGCAATGAGCAGTTCTTC	CASLLTGRGVGNEQFF
TRBD2	-	TRBV7-3	TRBJ2-5	TGTGCCAGCAGCCGGACTAGCTTAGAGACCCAGTACTTC	CASSRTSLETQYF
TRBD1	-	TRBV7-9	TRBJ2-1	TGTGCCAGCAGCCCCGGGACAGGGGGCTACAATGAGCAGTTCTTC	CASSPGTGGYNEQFF
-	-	TRBV7-2	TRBJ2-3	TGTGCCAGCAGCTTAGACGGCGGGGCGGGGGATACGCAGTATTTT	CASSLDGGAGDTQYF
TRBD1	-	TRBV7-9	TRBJ1-1	TGTGCCAGCAGCCCGTACAGGGGGCGCGATACTGAAGCTTTCTTT	CASSPYRGRDTEAFF
-	once	TRBV6-1	TRBJ2-7	TGTGCCAGCAGTGAACTGGAGGTTGGATCCTACGAGCAGTACTTC	CASSELEVGSYEQYF
TRBD2	-	TRBV6-5	TRBJ2-5	TGTGCCAGCAGTTACTCGAGTCTGGGGGGGGAGACCCAGTACTTC	CASSYSSLGGETQYF
-	-	TRBV5-4	TRBJ2-7	TGTGCCAGCAGCTTGGAGGCTAGCGACACCTACGAGCAGTACTTC	CASSLEASDTYEQYF
TRBD1	-	TRBV19	TRBJ2-7	TGTGCCAGTAGTATAAGGACAGGGGTCCACGAGCAGTACTTC	CASSIRTGVHEQYF
-	-	TRBV19	TRBJ1-5	TGTGCCAGTAGTATTAGGGGTGAGGGCAATCAGCCCCAGCATTTT	CASSIRGEGNQPQHF
TRBD2	-	TRBV10-3	TRBJ2-1	TGTGCCATATCGGACAGCGGGAGAGAGCAGTTCTTC	CAISDSGREQFF
-	-	TRBV28	TRBJ2-7	TGTGCCAGCAGCGTACAGGTCCACGAGCAGTACTTC	CASSVQVHEQYF
TRBD2	few	TRBV28	TRBJ2-7	TGTGCCAGCAGTTTATACGGACTAGCGGGAGATTTCTACGAGCAGTACTTC	CASSLYGLAGDFYEQYF
-	-	TRBV7-8	TRBJ2-7	TGTGCCAGCAGCTCCGGAGGGGCGTACGAGCAGTACTTC	CASSSGGAYEQYF
-	-	TRBV9	TRBJ2-7	TGTGCCAGCAGCGCCGGACTAACCGATCTCTACGAGCAGTACTTC	CASSAGLTDLYEQYF
TRBD1	few	TRBV19	TRBJ1-2	TGTGCCAGTAATAACAGGGGAGGTAGTGGCTACACCTTC	CASNNRGGSGYTF
-	-	TRBV4-3	TRBJ2-3	TGCGCCAGCAGCCAAGTCTCTCGGAGCACAGATACGCAGTATTTT	CASSQVSRSTDTQYF
-	-	TRBV6-6	TRBJ2-1	TGTGCCAGCAGTTACTCGATAACTAGCAGTGGGAATGAGCAGTTCTTC	CASSYSITSSGNEQFF
TRBD1	-	TRBV11-1	TRBJ2-7	TGTGCCAGCAGCTTACGGACAGGGGGCGAGCAGTACTTC	CASSLRTGGEQYF
TRBD1	-	TRBV10-2	TRBJ2-7	TGCGCCAGCAGTGAGTCGAGGGGGCGGATCTGGGCGTACGAGCAGTACTTC	CASSESRGRIWAYEQYF
TRBD1	-	TRBV2	TRBJ2-7	TGTGCCAGCATATCCGGTGGACAGGGGTCCAATGAGCAGTACTTC	CASISGGQGSNEQYF
TRBD2	-	TRBV19	TRBJ2-3	TGTGCCAGTAGCGGGAGCGGGGGTTCAGATACGCAGTATTTT	CASSGSGGSDTQYF
-	-	TRBV19	TRBJ1-1	TGTGCCAGTAGTTACCCTGTGGGCATACAGAACACTGAAGCTTTCTTT	CASSYPVGIQNTEAFF
TRBD1	few	TRBV7-8	TRBJ1-1	TGTGCCAGCAGCTTGCGACAGGGGCAAACTGAAGCTTTCTTT	CASSLRQGQTEAFF
-	-	TRBV11-1	TRBJ2-5	TGTGCCAGCAGCTTACTAGGGGAAGAGACCCAGTACTTC	CASSLLGEETQYF
-	-	TRBV27	TRBJ1-6	TGTGCCAGCAGTCCGCTGAGGGGGTCAAATTCACCCCTCCACTTT	CASSPLRGSNSPLHF
TRBD2	-	TRBV4-3	TRBJ2-1	TGCGCCAGCAGCCAAGATGGAGCGGGAGGGTACAATGAGCAGTTCTTC	CASSQDGAGGYNEQFF
TRBD2	-	TRBV7-9	TRBJ2-7	TGTGCCAGCAGCCCGCTGAATAACCTAGCGGACGAGACCTACGAGCAGTACTTC	CASSPLNNLADETYEQYF
-	medium-sized	TRBV4-2	TRBJ2-6	TGTGCCAGCAGCCAAGCGGGTCAGGGATCCTCTGGGGCCAACGTCCTGACTTTC	CASSQAGQGSSGANVLTF
TRBD2	-	TRBV30	TRBJ2-1	TGTGCCTGGAGTGTACTAGCGGCTGATTACAATGAGCAGTTCTTC	CAWSVLAADYNEQFF
TRBD2	-	TRBV18	TRBJ2-1	TGTGCCAGCTCACGCCAGACTAGCGGGATTAACAATGAGCAGTTCTTC	CASSRQTSGINNEQFF